This entry features one T cell receptor (beta chain) sequence. Its antigen is still unknown. Base qualities are not provided; no much larger clone lies one nucleotide away. TCRbeta CDR3 regions were amplified from genomic DNA by means of the immunoSEQ Assay, a bias-controlled multiplex PCR. On the authors' methods: Within the assay, amplification of reference gene primers was used to estimate how many nucleated cells each sample contained. To quantify the absolute abundance of each unique TCRbeta CDR3 rearrangement, sequence reads were collapsed and filtered. For each sample, productive Simpson clonality was calculated as the square root of Simpson's diversity index over productive rearrangements. Here the immuneACCESS table is served through TCRdb, limited to in-frame sequences with V and J called. Missing clones are a known gap in these copies; in checked studies unresolved V genes cover under half, and the rest lacks a known reason. D and trimming were read from the DNA, whereas the V and J calls and clone size are those reported in that table. This sample has 200,000 to 300,000 clones in its table, and about nine tenths of those were observed once. Approximately 1.7% of the sample comes from the top ten.

The data were obtained in a study of blood T cell repertoires in COVID-19 (dated by TCRdb to the early 2020s). Concerning the study at large: Collaborator samples came from the United States, Italy and Spain and covered acute and convalescent phases of COVID-19. Where available, HLA class I and class II types were taken from metadata supplied by the sample provider and were not determined by assay-based typing. The repertoires were made available in a free public database intended to serve as a resource for research on the immune response to SARS-CoV-2. The prospective study material was composed of cDNA or gDNA derived from T cells, B-cell-depleted T cells, or PBMCs. The dataset comprised deeply sampled blood TCRbeta repertoires from subjects exposed to, actively infected with, or recovered from COVID-19. The samples were drawn from the first 160 participants of the ongoing ImmuneRACE study and from some 1,300 subjects provided by 6 global collaborators. Sample metadata almost always included a de-identified subject ID, COVID-19 status, age in years and sex.

V and J lose 5 bases and 0 bases, and a span of 14 bases separates them. The CDR3 numbers 16 residues from cysteine through phenylalanine. Of all the DNA, just the CDR3 is kept, 48 bases in frame from base 1. Taken from the germline V gene, the CDR1 and CDR2 loops are MNHEY and SVGEGT. What the work shows at the level of the full study, not this receptor alone: The quantity of clinical and demographic metadata differed by source and by participant and was supplied without curation.

Participants in the prospective study were aged 18 to 89 years, lived in 20 to 25 United States geographic areas, and enrolled through a virtual design. In the prospective study, cohorts were assigned on the basis of participant-reported clinical history obtained from a screening survey and a study questionnaire. Recovered participants in ImmuneRACE Cohort 3 were defined as having two consecutive negative NP/OP PCR tests, clearance from a healthcare professional, or resolution of symptoms. In the prospective study, mobile phlebotomists collected whole blood, serum and a nasopharyngeal or oropharyngeal swab from each participant. Over a 2-month period, participants in the prospective study had the option of providing additional blood draws and questionnaires. Prospective study blood samples were shipped either frozen or at room temperature before DNA extraction.

The specimen was PBMCs or T cells enriched from blood (not recorded which). The chain employs TRBV6-2 or TRBV6-3 and TRBJ2-4; 5 matching bases give a weak D call of TRBD1. The clonotype originates from a man aged 35 to 55 who had recovered from COVID-19. The nucleotide sequence reads TGTGCCAGCAGTCGTACAGGAACTGTAGCCAAAAACATTCAGTACTTC. This gives the protein CASSRTGTVAKNIQYF.